The entry below gives a single T cell receptor beta chain sequence along with its context. This receptor's antigen is unknown. Base qualities are missing; no much larger clone stands one base away. Whole blood was collected in K2EDTA tubes by collaborating institutions according to the institutions' own protocols. For TCRbeta analysis, collaborator samples were shipped as frozen whole blood, as isolated PBMCs, or as DNA extracted from either sample type. The data were taken from a study of blood T cell repertoires in COVID-19 (dated by TCRdb to about 2020). For the wider study: Samples covering the acute and convalescent phases of COVID-19 were provided by collaborators in the United States, Italy and Spain. The sample metadata nearly always contained a de-identified subject ID, COVID-19 status, age in years and sex. The dataset comprised deeply sampled blood TCRbeta repertoires from subjects exposed to, actively infected with, or recovered from COVID-19. The repertoires were released in a freely available public database meant as a resource for research on the immune response to SARS-CoV-2. The prospective study material was composed of cDNA or gDNA derived from T cells, B-cell-depleted T cells, or PBMCs. Where available, HLA class I and class II types were taken from metadata supplied by the sample provider and were not determined by assay-based typing. Samples were obtained from the ongoing ImmuneRACE study (first 160 participants) and from some 1,300 subjects provided by 6 global collaborators. General study outcomes and caveats: How much clinical and demographic metadata was included differed by source and by participant, and the metadata was provided uncurated.

The germline V gene supplies CDR1 MGHDK and CDR2 SYGVNS. From the cysteine through the phenylalanine, the CDR3 covers 18 amino acids. Here the CDR3 DNA is all that survives: 54 bases in frame from base 1. The germline ends are 18 bases apart after V is trimmed by 3 bases and J by 1 base. TCRbeta CDR3 regions were amplified from genomic DNA using the immunoSEQ Assay, a bias-controlled multiplex PCR. In the authors' own workflow: The number of nucleated cells in each sample was estimated by amplification of reference gene primers within the assay. Sequence reads were collapsed and filtered to measure the absolute abundance of every unique TCRbeta CDR3 rearrangement. For each sample, productive Simpson clonality was calculated as the square root of Simpson's diversity index across productive rearrangements. TCRdb holds this immuneACCESS table with in-frame rearrangements only. Some clones are missing; in checked studies, unresolved V genes explain under half, and the rest has no known cause. V, J and clone size are those of that table, while D and trimming were read from the DNA. The sample table records tens of thousands of clones; about 86% of these occur just once. Of the sample, roughly three fifths is held by the ten largest clones.

Sequencing was carried out using peripheral blood. This clonotype originated in a man between 65 and 85 years old with acute or convalescent COVID-19. Rearrangement joined TRBV25-1 to TRBJ2-2; a weak D assignment points to TRBD1 (7 bases agree). In nucleotide form, the sequence is TGTGCCAGCAGTGATCATTTGACAGGGCGGGGGAACACCGGGGAGCTGTTTTTT. Its translation reads: CASSDHLTGRGNTGELFF.